This TCR beta chain was sequenced during a study of cytomegalovirus exposure and HLA in healthy donors. Study observations and caveats: It is likely that the observed cluster of highly shared sequence variants was a sequencing artifact.

V shed 5 bases, J shed 2 bases, and the junction held 6 bases outside the gene matches. The germline CDR1 and CDR2 sequences are SEHNR and FQNEAQ (reference sequence). This CDR3 has 16 residues. PCR used 60 Vbeta primers and 13 Jbeta primers. TCRdb's copy holds only in-frame clones and misses some; the assay was immunoSEQ multiplex PCR. The data contain over 150,000 clones, around 86% of them singletons. While unrecorded immune exposures were likely, the donors were nominally healthy when sampled. In the case of this clone: What it binds is unknown.

The TCR originated in a human donor in good health. Sequencing input: PBMCs. This chain uses TRBV7-9 with TRBJ2-1; 10 nucleotides align to TRBD1. DNA for the CDR3: TGTGCCAGCAGCGCCACCGGGACAGGGGCCTACAATGAGCAGTTCTTC. Its translation: CASSATGTGAYNEQFF.